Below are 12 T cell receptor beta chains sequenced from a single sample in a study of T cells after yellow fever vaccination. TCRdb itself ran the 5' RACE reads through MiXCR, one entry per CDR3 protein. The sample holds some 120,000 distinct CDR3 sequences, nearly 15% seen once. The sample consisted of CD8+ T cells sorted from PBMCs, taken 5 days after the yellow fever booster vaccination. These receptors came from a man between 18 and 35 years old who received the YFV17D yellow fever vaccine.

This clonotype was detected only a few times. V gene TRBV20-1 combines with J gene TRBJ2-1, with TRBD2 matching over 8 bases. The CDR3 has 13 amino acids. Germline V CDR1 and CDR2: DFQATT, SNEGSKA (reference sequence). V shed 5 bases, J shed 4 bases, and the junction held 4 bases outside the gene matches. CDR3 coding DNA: TGCAGTGCTGATAGCGGGGAATACAATGAGCAGTTCTTC. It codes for CSADSGEYNEQFF.

CDR3 sequence reads: CASSYDDYEQYF. The CDR3 region has the DNA TGTGCCAGCAGCTACGACGATTACGAGCAGTACTTC. The chain has TRBV7-2 and TRBJ2-7; D uncertain. The V end lost 4 bases, the J end lost 4 bases, and 8 bases lay between the germline ends. CDR3 length equals 12 residues. Germline V gene data show CDR1 as SGHTA and CDR2 as FQGNSA.

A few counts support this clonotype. CDR3 sequence reads: CASSPHRTTSTDTQYF. The CDR3 bases are TGTGCCAGCAGCCCGCATCGGACTACCAGCACAGATACGCAGTATTTT. The V gene is TRBV7-9, the J gene TRBJ2-3; weak D call: TRBD2 (6 bases). CDR3 length equals 16 residues. CDR1 SEHNR and CDR2 FQNEAQ come from the germline V gene (reference sequence). Trimming cost V 5 bases and J 0 bases, with 15 bases left between them.

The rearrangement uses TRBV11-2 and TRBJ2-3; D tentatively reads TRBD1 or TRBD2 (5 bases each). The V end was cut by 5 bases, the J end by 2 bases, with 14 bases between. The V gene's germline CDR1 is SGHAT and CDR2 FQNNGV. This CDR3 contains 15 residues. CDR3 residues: CASSPPGPVTDTQYF. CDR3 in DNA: TGTGCCAGCAGCCCCCCGGGACCAGTCACAGATACGCAGTATTTT.

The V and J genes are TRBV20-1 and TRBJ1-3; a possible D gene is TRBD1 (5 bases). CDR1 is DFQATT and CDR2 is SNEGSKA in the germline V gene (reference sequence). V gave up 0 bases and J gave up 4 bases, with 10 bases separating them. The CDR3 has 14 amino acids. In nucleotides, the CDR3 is TGCAGTGCTAGAGAGGGGGGATCAGGAAACACCATATATTTT. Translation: CSAREGGSGNTIYF.

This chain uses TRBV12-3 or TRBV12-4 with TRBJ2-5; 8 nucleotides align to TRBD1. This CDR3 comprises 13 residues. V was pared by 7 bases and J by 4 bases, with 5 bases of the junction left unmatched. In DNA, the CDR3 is TGTGCCAGCATGGACAGGGTAGGAGAGACCCAGTACTTC. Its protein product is CASMDRVGETQYF.

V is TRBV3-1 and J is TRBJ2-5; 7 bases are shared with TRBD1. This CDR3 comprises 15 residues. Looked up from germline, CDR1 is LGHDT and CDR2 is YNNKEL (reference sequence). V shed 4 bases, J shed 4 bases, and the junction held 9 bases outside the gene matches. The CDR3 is CASSRRTGIGETQYF. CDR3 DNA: TGTGCCAGCAGCCGTCGGACAGGCATAGGAGAGACCCAGTACTTC.

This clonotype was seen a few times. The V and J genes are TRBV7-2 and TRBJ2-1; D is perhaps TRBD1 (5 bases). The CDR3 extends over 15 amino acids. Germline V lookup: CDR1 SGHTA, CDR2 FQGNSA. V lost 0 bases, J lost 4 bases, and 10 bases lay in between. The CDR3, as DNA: TGTGCCAGCAGCTTAGCGCGGCAGGGATACAATGAGCAGTTCTTC. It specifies CASSLARQGYNEQFF.

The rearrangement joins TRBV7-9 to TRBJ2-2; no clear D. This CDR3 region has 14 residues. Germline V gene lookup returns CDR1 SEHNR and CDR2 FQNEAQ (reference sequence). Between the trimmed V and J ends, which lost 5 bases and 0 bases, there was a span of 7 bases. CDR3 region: CASSLTTNTGELFF. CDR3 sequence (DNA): TGTGCCAGCAGCCTCACAACGAACACCGGGGAGCTGTTTTTT.

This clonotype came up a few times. The CDR3 nucleotides read TGCGCCAGCAGCCAAGTGCTAGCGGGGGCCAGCACAGATACGCAGTATTTT. It codes for CASSQVLAGASTDTQYF. The chain joins TRBV4-1 to TRBJ2-3; 10 bases line up with TRBD2. This CDR3 is 17 amino acids long. J lost 0 bases, V lost 1 base, and 4 bases had no gene match. The germline V gene encodes CDR1 MGHRA and CDR2 YSYEKL.

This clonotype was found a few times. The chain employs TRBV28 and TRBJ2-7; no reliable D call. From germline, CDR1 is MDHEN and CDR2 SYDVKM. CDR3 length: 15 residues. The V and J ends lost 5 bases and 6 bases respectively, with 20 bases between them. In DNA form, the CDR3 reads TGTGCCAGCAGTCCGTCCCCGGCGGCGGTCTTCGAGCAGTACGTC. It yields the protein CASSPSPAAVFEQYV.

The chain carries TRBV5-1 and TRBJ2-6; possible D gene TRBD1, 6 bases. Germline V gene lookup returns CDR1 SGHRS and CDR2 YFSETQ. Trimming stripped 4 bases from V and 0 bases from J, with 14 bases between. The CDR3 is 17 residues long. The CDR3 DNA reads TGCGCCAGCAGCGGAGGACAGACACTCTCTGGGGCCAACGTCCTGACTTTC. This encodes CASSGGQTLSGANVLTF.